This is a list of T cell receptor beta chains from one sample in a study of blood T cell repertoires in COVID-19. Only in-frame clones appear in the TCRdb table, and some are missing; sequencing was by immunoSEQ multiplex PCR. In the table there are 180,000 or so clones, 70% to 90% of which are singletons. Sample: peripheral blood. Source of these receptors: a man aged 35 to 55 who had recovered from COVID-19. The CDR3 runs from the conserved cysteine through the conserved F or W. A D gene is named only where the DNA matches it firmly. Size is omitted from some rows. Given values are once, few, many or a class for expanded clones.

v_call: TRBV7-9; j_call: TRBJ1-2; d_call: .; clone_size: .; cdr3_nt: TGTGCCAGCAGCTTCGACAGTCGCTATGGCTACACCTTC; cdr3_aa: CASSFDSRYGYTF
v_call: TRBV6-5; j_call: TRBJ2-1; d_call: .; clone_size: .; cdr3_nt: TGTGCCAGCAGTCCCGAAACCCGGTTCTCTGAGCAGTTCTTC; cdr3_aa: CASSPETRFSEQFF
v_call: TRBV2; j_call: TRBJ1-3; d_call: .; clone_size: .; cdr3_nt: TGTGCCAGCAAGAGGACAGCAAGCTTAAACACCATATATTTT; cdr3_aa: CASKRTASLNTIYF
v_call: TRBV7-9; j_call: TRBJ2-1; d_call: TRBD1; clone_size: .; cdr3_nt: TGTGCCAGCAGCTATCCGGGACAGGGTTACAATGAGCAGTTCTTC; cdr3_aa: CASSYPGQGYNEQFF
v_call: TRBV19; j_call: TRBJ2-6; d_call: .; clone_size: .; cdr3_nt: TGTGCCAGTAGTATCTCCCAGAACTCTGGGGCCAACGTCCTGACTTTC; cdr3_aa: CASSISQNSGANVLTF
v_call: TRBV4-3; j_call: TRBJ2-7; d_call: TRBD2; clone_size: .; cdr3_nt: TGCGCCAGCAGCCAGGTGCGACTAGCGGGAGTTTACGAGCAGTACTTC; cdr3_aa: CASSQVRLAGVYEQYF
v_call: TRBV5-4; j_call: TRBJ2-2; d_call: .; clone_size: few; cdr3_nt: TGTGCCAGCAGCTTTCCGGGGACCGGGGAGCTGTTTTTT; cdr3_aa: CASSFPGTGELFF
v_call: TRBV3-1/TRBV3-2; j_call: TRBJ2-2; d_call: TRBD2; clone_size: once; cdr3_nt: TGTGCCAGCAGCCATCTGGGGGGAGGGGACACCGGGGAGCTGTTTTTT; cdr3_aa: CASSHLGGGDTGELFF
v_call: TRBV19; j_call: TRBJ2-7; d_call: TRBD1; clone_size: .; cdr3_nt: TGTGCCAGTAGTATAGATGGGGACAGTAGAGGCTACGAGCAGTACTTC; cdr3_aa: CASSIDGDSRGYEQYF
v_call: TRBV7-3; j_call: TRBJ2-1; d_call: .; clone_size: once; cdr3_nt: TGTGCCAGCAGCCGCAGGGGACTACCCGATGAGCAGTTCTTC; cdr3_aa: CASSRRGLPDEQFF
v_call: TRBV19; j_call: TRBJ2-5; d_call: .; clone_size: .; cdr3_nt: TGTGCCAGCAGGGGCCGGTCCCAGGAAGAGACCCAGTACTTC; cdr3_aa: CASRGRSQEETQYF
v_call: TRBV9; j_call: TRBJ1-1; d_call: .; clone_size: few; cdr3_nt: TGTGCCAGCAGCCCACGGCGGGGAGGGACTGAAGCTTTCTTT; cdr3_aa: CASSPRRGGTEAFF
v_call: TRBV7-2; j_call: TRBJ2-7; d_call: TRBD1; clone_size: .; cdr3_nt: TGTGCCAGCAGCTTCTGGGACAGTGTACGGGAGCAGTACTTC; cdr3_aa: CASSFWDSVREQYF
v_call: TRBV27; j_call: TRBJ2-7; d_call: .; clone_size: .; cdr3_nt: TGTGCCAGCAGTTCCCCTAGCGCGTTCTACGAGCAGTACTTC; cdr3_aa: CASSSPSAFYEQYF
v_call: TRBV27; j_call: TRBJ2-7; d_call: TRBD2; clone_size: .; cdr3_nt: TGTGCCAGCAGTTTAAGCGGGGGCGCCCCCTACGAGCAGTACTTC; cdr3_aa: CASSLSGGAPYEQYF
v_call: TRBV28; j_call: TRBJ1-2; d_call: .; clone_size: .; cdr3_nt: TGTGCCAGCAGCCGACCCCCAATCGGGATGGACGGCTACACCTTC; cdr3_aa: CASSRPPIGMDGYTF
v_call: TRBV19; j_call: TRBJ1-1; d_call: .; clone_size: .; cdr3_nt: TGTGCCAGTAGTATTTTAGGGGCCGGTACTGAAGCTTTCTTT; cdr3_aa: CASSILGAGTEAFF
v_call: TRBV30; j_call: TRBJ1-2; d_call: TRBD1; clone_size: .; cdr3_nt: TGTGCCTGGAGCCTTGGGACAGGGAAAGGCTACACCTTC; cdr3_aa: CAWSLGTGKGYTF
v_call: TRBV6-2/TRBV6-3; j_call: TRBJ2-7; d_call: TRBD1; clone_size: .; cdr3_nt: TGTGCCAGCAGCCCCGGGACAGGGGGCCCCGAGCAGTACTTC; cdr3_aa: CASSPGTGGPEQYF
v_call: TRBV28; j_call: TRBJ2-3; d_call: .; clone_size: once; cdr3_nt: TGTGCCAGCATCGCCAGGATGCGCACAGATACGCAGTATTTT; cdr3_aa: CASIARMRTDTQYF
v_call: TRBV11-2; j_call: TRBJ1-1; d_call: TRBD1; clone_size: once; cdr3_nt: TGTGCCAGCAGCGCCGCGGCAGGGGGCTTTACTGAAGCTTTCTTT; cdr3_aa: CASSAAAGGFTEAFF
v_call: TRBV6-5; j_call: TRBJ2-5; d_call: TRBD2; clone_size: .; cdr3_nt: TGTGCCAGCAGTTACTCGGAAACGGGAGGGCAAGAGACCCAGTACTTC; cdr3_aa: CASSYSETGGQETQYF
v_call: TRBV19; j_call: TRBJ1-2; d_call: TRBD1; clone_size: .; cdr3_nt: TGTGCCGCCGAGGGGACAGGGCTTGGCTACACCTTC; cdr3_aa: CAAEGTGLGYTF
v_call: TRBV21-1; j_call: TRBJ2-7; d_call: .; clone_size: few; cdr3_nt: TGTGCCACGATCAAAAAGGGGAGGGGTCGGGAGCAGTACTTC; cdr3_aa: CATIKKGRGREQYF
v_call: TRBV5-1; j_call: TRBJ1-4; d_call: .; clone_size: .; cdr3_nt: TGCGCCAGCAGCTTGGCCGTCGGGTTAACTAATGAAAAACTGTTTTTT; cdr3_aa: CASSLAVGLTNEKLFF
v_call: TRBV6-6; j_call: TRBJ1-2; d_call: .; clone_size: .; cdr3_nt: TGTGCCAGCCACCCAGAGGGAGATAACTATGGCTACACCTTC; cdr3_aa: CASHPEGDNYGYTF
v_call: TRBV7-2; j_call: TRBJ2-1; d_call: TRBD2; clone_size: few; cdr3_nt: TGTGCCAGCAGCTTAAGGACTAGCGGTTACAATGAGCAGTTCTTC; cdr3_aa: CASSLRTSGYNEQFF
v_call: TRBV7-2; j_call: TRBJ1-6; d_call: .; clone_size: .; cdr3_nt: TGTGCCAGCAGCTTAGCTGGGTTGGGAGGGGGTTCACCCCTCCACTTT; cdr3_aa: CASSLAGLGGGSPLHF
v_call: TRBV6-5; j_call: TRBJ1-2; d_call: .; clone_size: .; cdr3_nt: TGTGCCAGCCGGGGGAGGGGTAACTATGGCTACACCTTC; cdr3_aa: CASRGRGNYGYTF
v_call: TRBV30; j_call: TRBJ2-1; d_call: TRBD1; clone_size: .; cdr3_nt: TGTGCCTGGTCGAGGACAGGGAATTTTCCGAATGAGCAGTTCTTC; cdr3_aa: CAWSRTGNFPNEQFF
v_call: TRBV6-4; j_call: TRBJ2-3; d_call: TRBD1; clone_size: .; cdr3_nt: TGTGCCAGCAGTGAAGCACAGGGGTTCAATACGCAGTATTTT; cdr3_aa: CASSEAQGFNTQYF
v_call: TRBV19; j_call: TRBJ2-5; d_call: TRBD2; clone_size: .; cdr3_nt: TGTGCCAGTAGTTCTAGGACTAGCGGGAGTAAAAGAGAGACCCAGTACTTC; cdr3_aa: CASSSRTSGSKRETQYF
v_call: TRBV7-3; j_call: TRBJ2-3; d_call: .; clone_size: many; cdr3_nt: TGTGCCAGCAGCCTAGACGCAGATACGCAGTATTTT; cdr3_aa: CASSLDADTQYF
v_call: TRBV18; j_call: TRBJ1-4; d_call: TRBD1; clone_size: once; cdr3_nt: TGTGCCAGCTCAGCCGACAGGGTTAATGAAAAACTGTTTTTT; cdr3_aa: CASSADRVNEKLFF
v_call: TRBV15; j_call: TRBJ2-1; d_call: TRBD2; clone_size: .; cdr3_nt: TGTGCCACCAGCAGAGCGGGAGGGGTCAATGAGCAGTTCTTC; cdr3_aa: CATSRAGGVNEQFF
v_call: TRBV9; j_call: TRBJ2-1; d_call: TRBD2; clone_size: few; cdr3_nt: TGTGCCAGCAGCGTAGGAGGCGGGAGGGCCCTCAATGAGCAGTTCTTC; cdr3_aa: CASSVGGGRALNEQFF
v_call: TRBV28; j_call: TRBJ1-4; d_call: TRBD1; clone_size: .; cdr3_nt: TGTGCCAGCAAAGTAGGGGGCTTGAGGGAAAAACTGTTTTTT; cdr3_aa: CASKVGGLREKLFF
v_call: TRBV5-1; j_call: TRBJ2-1; d_call: TRBD1; clone_size: .; cdr3_nt: TGCGCCAGCAGCTCAAACCGGGACAGGGCTACCTACAATGAGCAGTTCTTC; cdr3_aa: CASSSNRDRATYNEQFF
v_call: TRBV12-5; j_call: TRBJ1-5; d_call: .; clone_size: .; cdr3_nt: TGTGCTAGTGGTTTGACCGGGAGCAATCAGCCCCAGCATTTT; cdr3_aa: CASGLTGSNQPQHF
v_call: TRBV11-2; j_call: TRBJ2-3; d_call: .; clone_size: .; cdr3_nt: TGTGCCAGCAGCTTGGGGGCGGGGCGGGGGAACACAGATACGCAGTATTTT; cdr3_aa: CASSLGAGRGNTDTQYF
v_call: TRBV7-2; j_call: TRBJ2-5; d_call: TRBD2; clone_size: .; cdr3_nt: TGTGCCAGCAGCCGGGGACTAGAAGAGACCCAGTACTTC; cdr3_aa: CASSRGLEETQYF
v_call: TRBV7-9; j_call: TRBJ2-3; d_call: TRBD1; clone_size: .; cdr3_nt: TGTGCCAGCAGCTTTGAGAGGGGGCGCACAGATACGCAGTATTTT; cdr3_aa: CASSFERGRTDTQYF
v_call: TRBV18; j_call: TRBJ2-3; d_call: TRBD1; clone_size: .; cdr3_nt: TGTGCCAGCTCCTGGGACAGGAGCACAGATACGCAGTATTTT; cdr3_aa: CASSWDRSTDTQYF
v_call: TRBV2; j_call: TRBJ2-2; d_call: .; clone_size: .; cdr3_nt: TGTGCCAGTCGAATAGCGGTAAACACCGGGGAGCTGTTTTTT; cdr3_aa: CASRIAVNTGELFF